This T cell receptor beta chain is drawn from a study of T cells in Graves' hyperthyroidism and ophthalmopathy. Findings of the study overall: A 13 V-J model separated ophthalmopathy from stable hyperthyroidism. Ophthalmopathy was predicted by the model a median of 6.5 months ahead of onset.

Diagnoses rested on clinical symptoms, serum thyroxine and TRAb, thyroid ultrasound and orbital computed tomography. Isolation of PBMCs was performed on about 10 ml fresh peripheral blood. V was trimmed by 3 bases and J by 2 bases, leaving 2 bases between them. The CDR3 is 13 residues long. CDR1 is LNHDA and CDR2 is SQIVND in the germline V gene (reference sequence). Note on this clonotype: Its antigen is not identified.

It was RNA transcripts that yielded the amplified TCR beta CDR3 regions. An initial round of RT-PCR targeting the TCR CDR3 relied on the HTBI primer set. TCRdb ran MiXCR on the multiplex PCR reads and lists one entry per CDR3 protein. The data contain about 350,000 distinct CDR3 sequences, 14% of them seen just once; the ten biggest clones take up 20% to 25%. The rearrangement joins TRBV19 to TRBJ2-6; D is ambiguous. This clonotype originated in a woman aged 25-40 years with Graves' hyperthyroidism. Input material: blood. Written as DNA, the CDR3 is TGTGCCAGTAGTATCCCTGGGGCCAACGTCCTGACTTTC. This gives the protein CASSIPGANVLTF.